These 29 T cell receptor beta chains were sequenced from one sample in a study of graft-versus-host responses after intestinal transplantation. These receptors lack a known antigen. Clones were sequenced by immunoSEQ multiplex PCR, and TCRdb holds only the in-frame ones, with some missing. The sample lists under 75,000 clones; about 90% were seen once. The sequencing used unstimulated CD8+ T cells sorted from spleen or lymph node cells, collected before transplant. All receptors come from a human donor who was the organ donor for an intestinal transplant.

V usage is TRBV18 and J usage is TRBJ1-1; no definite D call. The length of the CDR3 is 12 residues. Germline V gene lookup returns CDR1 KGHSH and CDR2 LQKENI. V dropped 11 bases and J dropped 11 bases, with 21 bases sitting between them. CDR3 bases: TGTGCCGACGATGCGGGGAGGGAGGAGGCTTTCTTT. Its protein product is CADDAGREEAFF.

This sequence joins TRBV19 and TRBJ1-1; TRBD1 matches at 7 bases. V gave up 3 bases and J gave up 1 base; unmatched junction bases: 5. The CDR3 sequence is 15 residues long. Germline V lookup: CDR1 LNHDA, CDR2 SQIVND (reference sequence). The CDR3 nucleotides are TGTGCCAGTAGTATGACAGGGCTGGGGAACACTGAAGCTTTCTTT. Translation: CASSMTGLGNTEAFF.

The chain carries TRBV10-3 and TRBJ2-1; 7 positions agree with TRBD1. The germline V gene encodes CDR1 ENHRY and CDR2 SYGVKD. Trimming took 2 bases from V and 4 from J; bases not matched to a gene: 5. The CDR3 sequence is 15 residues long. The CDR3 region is CAISEGPGGYNEQFF. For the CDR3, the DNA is TGTGCCATCAGTGAGGGTCCAGGGGGATACAATGAGCAGTTCTTC.

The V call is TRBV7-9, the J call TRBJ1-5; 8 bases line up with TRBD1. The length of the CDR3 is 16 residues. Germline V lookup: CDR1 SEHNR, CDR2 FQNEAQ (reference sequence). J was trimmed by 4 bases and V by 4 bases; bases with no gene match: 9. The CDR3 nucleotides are TGTGCCAGCAGCTCATTAGACAGGGGTAGAAATCAGCCCCAGCATTTT. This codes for CASSSLDRGRNQPQHF.

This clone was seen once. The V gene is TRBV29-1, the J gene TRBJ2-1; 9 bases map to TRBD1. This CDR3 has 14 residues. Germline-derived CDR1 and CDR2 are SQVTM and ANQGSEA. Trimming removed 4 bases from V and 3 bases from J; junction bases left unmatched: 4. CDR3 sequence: CSVGGQGIYNEQFF. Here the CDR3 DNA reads TGCAGCGTTGGGGGACAGGGAATCTACAATGAGCAGTTCTTC.

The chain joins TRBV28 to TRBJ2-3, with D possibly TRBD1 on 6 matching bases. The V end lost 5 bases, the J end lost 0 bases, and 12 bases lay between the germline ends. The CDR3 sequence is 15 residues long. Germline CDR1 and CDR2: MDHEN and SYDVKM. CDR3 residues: CASSRNRESTDTQYF. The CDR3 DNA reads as TGTGCCAGCAGTCGTAACAGGGAGAGCACAGATACGCAGTATTTT. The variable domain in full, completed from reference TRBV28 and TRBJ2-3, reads DVKVTQSSRYLVKRTGEKVFLECVQDMDHENMFWYRQDPGLGLRLIYFSYDVKMKEKGDIPEGYSVSREKKERFSLILESASTNQTSMYLCASSRNRESTDTQYFGPGTRLTVL.

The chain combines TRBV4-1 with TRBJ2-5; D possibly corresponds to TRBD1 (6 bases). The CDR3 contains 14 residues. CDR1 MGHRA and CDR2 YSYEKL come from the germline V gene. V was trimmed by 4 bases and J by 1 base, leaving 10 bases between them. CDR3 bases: TGCGCCAGCAGCCCCCGAGGGGGCCAAGAGACCCAGTACTTC. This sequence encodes CASSPRGGQETQYF.

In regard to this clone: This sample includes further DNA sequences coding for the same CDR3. The CDR3 DNA sequence: TGTGCCAGCACCGAGAGAGCGGGGGGCGTCGGGGAGCTGTTTTTT. Amino acids: CASTERAGGVGELFF. The chain uses TRBV6-1 and TRBJ2-2, with 9 bases lining up with TRBD2. The germline gives CDR1 MNHNS, CDR2 SASEGT. With V trimmed by 7 bases and J by 7 bases, 10 bases remained unmatched. The CDR3 sequence is 15 residues long.

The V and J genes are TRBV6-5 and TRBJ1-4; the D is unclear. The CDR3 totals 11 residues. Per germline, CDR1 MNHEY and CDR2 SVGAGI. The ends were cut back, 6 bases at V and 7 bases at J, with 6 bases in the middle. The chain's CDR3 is CASRAGEKLFF. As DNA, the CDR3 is TGTGCCAGCAGGGCGGGTGAAAAACTGTTTTTT.

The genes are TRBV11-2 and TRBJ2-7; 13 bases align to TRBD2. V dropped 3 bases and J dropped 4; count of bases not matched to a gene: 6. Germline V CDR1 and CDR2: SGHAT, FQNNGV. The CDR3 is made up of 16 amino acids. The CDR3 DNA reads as TGTGCCAGCAGCTTCGGGACTAGCGGGGCGGTTTACGAGCAGTACGTC. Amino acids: CASSFGTSGAVYEQYV.

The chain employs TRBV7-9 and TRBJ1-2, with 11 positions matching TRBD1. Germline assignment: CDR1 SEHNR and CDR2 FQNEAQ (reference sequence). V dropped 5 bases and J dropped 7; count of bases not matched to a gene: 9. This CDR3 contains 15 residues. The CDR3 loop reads CASSPPGQGAGGYTF. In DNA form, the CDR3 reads TGTGCCAGCAGCCCCCCCGGACAGGGGGCAGGTGGCTACACCTTC.

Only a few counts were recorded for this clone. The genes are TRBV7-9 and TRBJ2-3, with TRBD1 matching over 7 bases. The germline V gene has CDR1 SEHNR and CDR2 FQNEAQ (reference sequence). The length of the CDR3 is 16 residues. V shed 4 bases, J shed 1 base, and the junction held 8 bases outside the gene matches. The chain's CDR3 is CASSSRGQARTDTQYF. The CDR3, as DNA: TGTGCCAGCAGCTCGAGGGGGCAGGCCCGCACAGATACGCAGTATTTT. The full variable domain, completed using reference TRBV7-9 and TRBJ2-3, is DTGVSQNPRHKITKRGQNVTFRCDPISEHNRLYWYRQTLGQGPEFLTYFQNEAQLEKSRLLSDRFSAERPKGSFSTLEIQRTEQGDSAMYLCASSSRGQARTDTQYFGPGTRLTVL.

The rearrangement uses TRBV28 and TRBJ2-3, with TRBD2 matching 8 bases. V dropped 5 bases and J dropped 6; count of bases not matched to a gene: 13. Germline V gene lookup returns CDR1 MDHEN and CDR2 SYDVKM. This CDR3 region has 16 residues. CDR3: CASSTLAGPGPDTQYF. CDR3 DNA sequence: TGTGCCAGCAGTACCTTAGCGGGGCCCGGCCCGGATACGCAGTATTTT.

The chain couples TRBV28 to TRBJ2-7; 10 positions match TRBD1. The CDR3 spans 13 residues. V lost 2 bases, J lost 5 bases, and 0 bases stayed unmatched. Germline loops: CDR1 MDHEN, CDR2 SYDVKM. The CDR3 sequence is CASSLGQGDEQYV. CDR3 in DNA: TGTGCCAGCAGTTTAGGACAGGGGGACGAGCAGTACGTC.

In nucleotides, the CDR3 is TGTGCCAGCAGCTCGACCCCCGGGGAGCAGTACGTC. This sequence encodes CASSSTPGEQYV. The chain uses TRBV11-1 and TRBJ2-7; D is unresolved. The CDR3 is made up of 12 amino acids. Looked up from germline, CDR1 is SGHAT and CDR2 is FQDESV (reference sequence). V lost 4 bases and J 7 bases, leaving 11 bases between the germline ends.

This chain's CDR3 is CAISGEEDRDGNQPQHF. Here the CDR3 DNA reads TGTGCCATCAGCGGCGAAGAGGACAGGGATGGCAATCAGCCCCAGCATTTT. This chain uses TRBV10-3 with TRBJ1-5; 8 bases map to TRBD1. CDR1 ENHRY and CDR2 SYGVKD come from the germline V gene. J gave up 2 bases and V 6 bases, and 12 bases lay outside the gene matches. The CDR3 extends over 17 amino acids.

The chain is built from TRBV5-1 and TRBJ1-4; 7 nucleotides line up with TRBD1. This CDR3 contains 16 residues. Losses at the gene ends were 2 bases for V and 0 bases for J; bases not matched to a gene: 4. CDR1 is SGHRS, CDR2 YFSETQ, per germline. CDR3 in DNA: TGCGCCAGCAGCTTACGACAGGGAACAACTAATGAAAAACTGTTTTTT. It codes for CASSLRQGTTNEKLFF.

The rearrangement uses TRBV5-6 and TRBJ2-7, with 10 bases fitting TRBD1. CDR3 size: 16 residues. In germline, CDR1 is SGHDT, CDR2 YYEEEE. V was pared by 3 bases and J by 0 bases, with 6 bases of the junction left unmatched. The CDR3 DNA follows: TGTGCCAGCAGCTGGGGGACAGGGGATATCTCCTACGAGCAGTACGTC. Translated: CASSWGTGDISYEQYV.

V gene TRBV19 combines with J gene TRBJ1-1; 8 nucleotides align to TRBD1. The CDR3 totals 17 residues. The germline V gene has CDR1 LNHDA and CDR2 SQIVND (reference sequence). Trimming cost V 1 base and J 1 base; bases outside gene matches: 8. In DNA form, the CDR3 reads TGTGCCAGTAGTATAGTTTACGCCGGGACAGGGAACACTGAAGCTTTCTTT. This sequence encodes CASSIVYAGTGNTEAFF.

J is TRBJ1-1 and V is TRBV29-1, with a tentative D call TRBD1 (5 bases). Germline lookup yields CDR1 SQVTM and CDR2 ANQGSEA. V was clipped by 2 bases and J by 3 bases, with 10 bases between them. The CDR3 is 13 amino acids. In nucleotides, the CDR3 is TGCAGCGTTGAAAGCGGGGACGACACTGAAGCTTTCTTT. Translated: CSVESGDDTEAFF.

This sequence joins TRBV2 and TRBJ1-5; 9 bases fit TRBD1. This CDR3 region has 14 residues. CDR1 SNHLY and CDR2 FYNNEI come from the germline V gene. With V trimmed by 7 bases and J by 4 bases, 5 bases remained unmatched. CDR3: CASNPGQGNQPQHF. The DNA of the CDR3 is TGTGCCAGCAATCCGGGACAGGGTAATCAGCCCCAGCATTTT.

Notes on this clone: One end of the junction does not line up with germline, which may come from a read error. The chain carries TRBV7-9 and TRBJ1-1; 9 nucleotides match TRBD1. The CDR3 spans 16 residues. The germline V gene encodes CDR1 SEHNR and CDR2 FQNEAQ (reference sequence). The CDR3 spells CASSFTHRGLGTEVFF. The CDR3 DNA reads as TGTGCCAGCAGCTTCACTCACAGGGGGCTAGGTACTGAAGTTTTCTTT.

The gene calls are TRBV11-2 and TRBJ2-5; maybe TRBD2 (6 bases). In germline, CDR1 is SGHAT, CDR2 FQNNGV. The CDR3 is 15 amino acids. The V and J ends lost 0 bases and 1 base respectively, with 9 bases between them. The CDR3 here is CASSLELATQETQYF. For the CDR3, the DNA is TGTGCCAGCAGCTTAGAACTAGCAACCCAAGAGACCCAGTACTTC.

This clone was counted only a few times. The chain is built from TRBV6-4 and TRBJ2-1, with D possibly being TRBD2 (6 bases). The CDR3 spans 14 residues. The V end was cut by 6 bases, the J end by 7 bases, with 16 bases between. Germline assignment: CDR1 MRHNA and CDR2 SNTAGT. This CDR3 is CASSPGSSENEQFF. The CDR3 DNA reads TGTGCCAGCAGCCCCGGGTCTAGCGAGAATGAGCAGTTCTTC.

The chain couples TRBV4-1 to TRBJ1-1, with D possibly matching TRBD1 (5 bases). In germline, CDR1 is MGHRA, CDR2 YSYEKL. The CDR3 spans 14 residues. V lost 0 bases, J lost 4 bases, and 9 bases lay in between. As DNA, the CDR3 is TGCGCCAGCAGCCAAGAGTCAGGGCCCACTGAAGCTTTCTTT. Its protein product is CASSQESGPTEAFF.

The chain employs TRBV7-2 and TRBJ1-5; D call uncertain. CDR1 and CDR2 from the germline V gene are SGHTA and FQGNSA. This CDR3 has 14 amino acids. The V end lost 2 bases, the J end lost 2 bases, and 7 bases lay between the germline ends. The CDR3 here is CASSLHGGNQPQHF. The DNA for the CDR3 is TGTGCCAGCAGCTTACACGGTGGCAATCAGCCCCAGCATTTT.

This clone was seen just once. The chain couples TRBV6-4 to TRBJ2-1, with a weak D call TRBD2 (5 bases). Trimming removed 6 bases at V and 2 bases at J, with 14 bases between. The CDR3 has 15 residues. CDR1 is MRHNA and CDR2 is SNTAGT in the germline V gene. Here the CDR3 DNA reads TGTGCCAGCAGGGATAGCGCGGATCCCTACAATGAGCAGTTCTTC. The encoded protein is CASRDSADPYNEQFF.

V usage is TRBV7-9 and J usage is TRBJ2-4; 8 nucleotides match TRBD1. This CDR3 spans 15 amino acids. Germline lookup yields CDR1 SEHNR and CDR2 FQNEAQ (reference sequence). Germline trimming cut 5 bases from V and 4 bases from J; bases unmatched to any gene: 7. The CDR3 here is CASSPFNRGKNIQYF. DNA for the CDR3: TGTGCCAGCAGCCCATTCAACAGGGGGAAAAACATTCAGTACTTC. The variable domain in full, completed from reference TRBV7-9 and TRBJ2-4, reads DTGVSQNPRHKITKRGQNVTFRCDPISEHNRLYWYRQTLGQGPEFLTYFQNEAQLEKSRLLSDRFSAERPKGSFSTLEIQRTEQGDSAMYLCASSPFNRGKNIQYFGAGTRLSVL.

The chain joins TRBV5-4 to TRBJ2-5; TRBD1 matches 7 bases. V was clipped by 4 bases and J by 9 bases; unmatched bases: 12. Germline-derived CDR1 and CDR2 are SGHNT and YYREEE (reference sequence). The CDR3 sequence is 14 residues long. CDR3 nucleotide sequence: TGTGCCAGCAGCACCCCGGACAGGCCGCAGGCCCAGTACTTC. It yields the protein CASSTPDRPQAQYF.